One and the same sample provided the 30 T cell receptor beta chains below, sequenced in a study of blood T cells in healthy people across ages. A second about 7 to 11 cycle PCR used barcoded and J-beta primers. TCRdb itself ran the 5' RACE reads through MiXCR, one entry per CDR3 protein. The sample contains just over 1 million distinct CDR3 sequences, less than 50% of which appear only once. Sequenced input: blood. All receptors come from a woman aged 55-69 years in good health.

This chain joins TRBV25-1 and TRBJ2-1; a weak D match, TRBD2 (5 bases). Looked up from germline, CDR1 is MGHDK and CDR2 is SYGVNS. Between the trimmed V and J ends, which lost 3 bases and 0 bases, there was a span of 15 bases. CDR3 length: 17 amino acids. Written as DNA, the CDR3 is TGTGCCAGCAGTGATCCTGGAGCGGCTAGCTCCTACAATGAGCAGTTCTTC. As protein: CASSDPGAASSYNEQFF.

J is TRBJ1-5 and V is TRBV6-2 or TRBV6-3; D is uncertain. Looked up from germline, CDR1 is MNHEY and CDR2 is SVGEGT. The CDR3 is made up of 14 amino acids. With 4 bases removed from V and 7 bases from J, the gap between germline ends came to 14 bases. The CDR3 coding sequence is TGTGCCAGCAGTTCTTCCGGCCGGGGACAGCCCCAGCATTTT. It is translated as CASSSSGRGQPQHF.

This clonotype came up a few times. This chain connects TRBV12-5 to TRBJ2-3; D is unclear. The germline V gene encodes CDR1 LGHNT and CDR2 FRNRAP. The CDR3 totals 15 residues. Trimming took 2 bases from V and 2 from J, leaving 11 bases between them. The chain's CDR3 is CASGLLGSPTDTQYF. The CDR3 DNA reads TGTGCTAGTGGTTTGCTCGGATCACCCACAGATACGCAGTATTTT.

The table lists this clonotype with a few counts. The V call is TRBV18, the J call TRBJ2-1; no clear D gene. The V gene's germline CDR1 is KGHSH and CDR2 LQKENI. The ends were cut back, 2 bases at V and 6 bases at J, with 5 bases in the middle. CDR3 length equals 12 residues. The CDR3 coding sequence is TGTGCCAGCTCACCAAACACCAATGAGCAGTTCTTC. Its protein product is CASSPNTNEQFF.

The chain recombines TRBV3-1 with TRBJ1-1, with no clear D. V lost 5 bases to trimming and J lost 4 bases, with 17 bases between them. There are 15 residues in the CDR3. Per germline, CDR1 LGHDT and CDR2 YNNKEL (reference sequence). For the CDR3, the DNA is TGTGCCAGCAGCTTAAATCCCGGTCCGGCCACTGAAGCTTTCTTT. Amino acid sequence: CASSLNPGPATEAFF.

The chain joins TRBV3-1 to TRBJ1-5, with 7 bases identical to TRBD1. CDR3 length: 15 amino acids. Losses at the gene ends were 4 bases for V and 6 bases for J; bases not matched to a gene: 9. CDR1 and CDR2 (germline): LGHDT, YNNKEL (reference sequence). As DNA, the CDR3 is TGTGCCAGCAGCCTAGGTCGAGGGGGCGGTCAGCCCCAGCATTTT. This codes for CASSLGRGGGQPQHF.

This clonotype was recorded a few times. The V call is TRBV6-1, the J call TRBJ2-1; TRBD2 matches at 8 bases. V lost 4 bases to trimming and J lost 3 bases; unmatched junction nucleotides: 2. Germline CDR1 and CDR2: MNHNS and SASEGT. This CDR3 has 14 residues. CDR3 DNA sequence: TGTGCCAGCAGTGGACTAGCGCTCTACAATGAGCAGTTCTTC. Translating gives CASSGLALYNEQFF.

The CDR3 DNA reads as TGTGCCAGCAGCTTAGCCAGCGGGAAGGGACTCGAGCAGTACTTC. Translating it yields CASSLASGKGLEQYF. This rearrangement joins TRBV7-9 to TRBJ2-7; 7 bases line up with TRBD2. CDR1 and CDR2 from the germline V gene are SEHNR and FQNEAQ (reference sequence). The CDR3 is 15 amino acids. With V trimmed by 0 bases and J by 6 bases, 8 bases remained unmatched.

The gene calls are TRBV7-9 and TRBJ2-3, with D perhaps matching TRBD2 (5 bases). The CDR3 extends over 14 amino acids. From germline, CDR1 is SEHNR and CDR2 FQNEAQ (reference sequence). Deletions cut 1 base from V and 4 bases from J, with 9 bases between. The CDR3 region is CASSLVAGSDTQYF. DNA of the CDR3: TGTGCCAGCAGCTTAGTGGCGGGCTCAGATACGCAGTATTTT.

This clonotype was seen more than once but under ten times. The V call is TRBV11-1, the J call TRBJ2-1; D possibly matches TRBD1 or TRBD2 (6 bases each). Trimming pared 3 bases from V and 0 bases from J, leaving 27 bases between. In germline, CDR1 is SGHAT, CDR2 FQDESV (reference sequence). The CDR3 is made up of 21 amino acids. The CDR3 spells CASSFPVGTTGRGLSYNEQFF. Written as DNA, the CDR3 is TGTGCCAGCAGCTTCCCCGTAGGGACGACGGGCAGGGGACTCTCCTACAATGAGCAGTTCTTC. The full variable domain, completed using reference TRBV11-1 and TRBJ2-1, is EAEVAQSPRYKITEKSQAVAFWCDPISGHATLYWYRQILGQGPELLVQFQDESVVDDSQLPKDRFSAERLKGVDSTLKIQPAELGDSAMYLCASSFPVGTTGRGLSYNEQFFGPGTRLTVL.

The chain employs TRBV28 and TRBJ2-3; tentatively, D is TRBD1 (6 bases). Per germline, CDR1 MDHEN and CDR2 SYDVKM. CDR3 length: 18 amino acids. Trimming took off 3 bases at V and 1 base at J, with 20 bases between the two ends. DNA for the CDR3: TGTGCCAGCAGTTTGACGTTCAGGGGACCTAGCCGCACAGATACGCAGTATTTT. It translates to CASSLTFRGPSRTDTQYF.

The V and J genes are TRBV20-1 and TRBJ1-5; tentative D call: TRBD1 (6 bases). V lost 3 bases and J lost 1, with 16 bases in between. The V gene's germline CDR1 is DFQATT and CDR2 SNEGSKA (reference sequence). The CDR3 runs to 16 residues. The CDR3 here is CSASPEGGRSNQPQHF. As DNA, the CDR3 is TGCAGTGCTAGTCCCGAGGGGGGCCGGAGCAATCAGCCCCAGCATTTT.

J is TRBJ1-5 and V is TRBV4-1, with TRBD1 identical over 11 bases. CDR1 and CDR2 (germline): MGHRA, YSYEKL. Unmatched junction bases numbered 10, after V lost 1 base and J lost 11 bases. CDR3 size: 16 residues. Here the CDR3 reads CASSQGTGGTSLAQHF. CDR3 bases: TGCGCCAGCAGCCAAGGGACAGGGGGCACTAGTTTGGCCCAGCATTTT.

This clonotype was seen a handful of times. This chain links TRBV2 with TRBJ2-1; D not resolved. The CDR3 length is 12 residues. In germline, CDR1 is SNHLY, CDR2 FYNNEI. The V end lost 3 bases, the J end lost 9 bases, and 9 bases lay between the germline ends. CDR3: CASSEVGVEQFF. The CDR3 DNA reads TGTGCCAGCAGTGAGGTTGGAGTTGAGCAGTTCTTC.

The chain recombines TRBV28 with TRBJ1-5, with TRBD1 identical over 11 bases. The germline V gene has CDR1 MDHEN and CDR2 SYDVKM. V gave up 4 bases and J gave up 6 bases; unmatched junction bases: 5. The CDR3 covers 15 residues. CDR3 loop: CASSYLGQGAQPQHF. DNA for the CDR3: TGTGCCAGCAGTTACCTCGGACAGGGGGCTCAGCCCCAGCATTTT.

The V and J genes are TRBV7-9 and TRBJ1-1; no clear D. V lost 6 bases, J lost 5 bases, and 16 bases lay in between. CDR3 size: 14 residues. In germline, CDR1 is SEHNR, CDR2 FQNEAQ (reference sequence). Here the CDR3 reads CASSLDTLGTEAFF. CDR3 nucleotides: TGTGCCAGCAGTCTAGACACGCTTGGGACTGAAGCTTTCTTT.

On this clonotype itself: The germline gene is not matched at one end of the junction; a read error may be the cause. V gene TRBV7-9 combines with J gene TRBJ2-4; TRBD2 might be the D (5 bases). Near its end, the DNA agrees better with TRBJ2-7, so the J call may be wrong. CDR3 length: 15 amino acids. Germline CDR1 SEHNR, CDR2 FQNEAQ (reference sequence). CDR3 coding DNA: TGTACCAGCAGCTTAGGCGCAGGAGTAGCGTACGAGCAGTACTTC. Protein sequence: CTSSLGAGVAYEQYF.

The chain links TRBV15 to TRBJ1-1; D uncertain. The germline gives CDR1 LNHNV, CDR2 YYDKDF (reference sequence). This CDR3 has 14 amino acids. Trimming left V 3 bases short and J 10 bases short, with 18 bases between. The chain's CDR3 is CATSSQEVVLTAFF. The CDR3 DNA follows: TGTGCCACCAGCAGCCAAGAAGTCGTCCTGACAGCTTTCTTT.

The chain carries TRBV11-2 and TRBJ2-2; 8 bases map to TRBD2. V was pared by 3 bases and J by 6 bases, with 6 bases of the junction left unmatched. CDR3 length equals 15 residues. From germline, CDR1 is SGHAT and CDR2 FQNNGV. Here the CDR3 DNA reads TGTGCCAGCAGCTTGGTAGCGGGGAGCGCCGGGGAGCTGTTTTTT. Translation gives CASSLVAGSAGELFF.

V and J are TRBV27 and TRBJ2-1, with D uncertain. Germline V gene lookup returns CDR1 MNHEY and CDR2 SMNVEV (reference sequence). Trimming removed 10 bases from V and 3 bases from J, with 22 bases in between. The length of the CDR3 is 16 residues. The CDR3, as DNA: TGTGCCAACAGCTCCGGGTTAGGCGTACTCTACAATGAGCAGTTCTTC. Its translation: CANSSGLGVLYNEQFF.

V gene TRBV3-1 combines with J gene TRBJ2-5; 11 bases are a match to TRBD2. The J call may be faulty, since TRBJ2-7 better matches the DNA end. Germline V gene lookup returns CDR1 LGHDT and CDR2 YNNKEL (reference sequence). The CDR3 is 15 amino acids. The CDR3 loop is CASSRTSGRNREQYF. DNA for the CDR3: TGTGCCAGCAGCCGCACTAGCGGGAGAAATCGCGAGCAGTACTTC.

This clonotype appeared a few times. The rearrangement joins TRBV6-2 or TRBV6-3 to TRBJ2-1; 7 bases align to TRBD1. This CDR3 is 17 amino acids long. V was clipped by 5 bases and J by 4 bases; unmatched bases: 14. Looked up from germline, CDR1 is MNHEY and CDR2 is SVGEGT. Here the CDR3 DNA reads TGTGCCAGCAGTGCAGGGGGATACAGGGAGAATTACAATGAGCAGTTCTTC. Protein sequence: CASSAGGYRENYNEQFF.

CDR3 DNA sequence: TGCAGTGCTAGGCCTCCAAGACTTGACGCCGGGGAGCTGTTTTTT. Translated: CSARPPRLDAGELFF. The chain couples TRBV20-1 to TRBJ2-2; D unresolved. Germline-derived CDR1 and CDR2 are DFQATT and SNEGSKA (reference sequence). V lost 3 bases to trimming and J lost 6 bases, with 17 bases between them. The CDR3 runs 15 residues.

This clonotype was picked up a small number of times. This chain connects TRBV12-3 or TRBV12-4 to TRBJ2-1; a possible D gene is TRBD2 (5 bases). The CDR3 covers 14 residues. V lost 5 bases and J 8 bases, leaving 16 bases between the germline ends. CDR3 in DNA: TGTGCCAGCAGTACGCGTACTAGTCGCTATGAGCAGTTCTTC. Amino acids: CASSTRTSRYEQFF.

This sequence joins TRBV4-1 and TRBJ1-1; no reliable D call. Germline CDR1 and CDR2: MGHRA and YSYEKL. CDR3 length: 13 amino acids. Trimming removed 4 bases at V and 5 bases at J, with 11 bases between. As DNA, the CDR3 is TGCGCCAGCAGCCCTCCGACGGGGACTGAAGCTTTCTTT. Encoded protein: CASSPPTGTEAFF.

Of note for this clonotype: One end of the junction is discordant with germline, which a read error may explain. The rearrangement joins TRBV4-1 to TRBJ1-4; D is unresolved. Germline V gene sequence: CDR1 MGHRA, CDR2 YSYEKL. This CDR3 contains 12 residues. This CDR3 reads CASSQDSERLFF. In DNA, the CDR3 is TGCGCCAGCAGCCAAGATTCGGAAAGACTGTTTTTT.

The rearrangement links TRBV11-2 to TRBJ2-7, with 13 bases aligning to TRBD2. V trimming: 3 bases; J trimming: 2 bases; junction bases outside the gene matches: 10. Germline V CDR1 and CDR2: SGHAT, FQNNGV. The CDR3 sequence is 18 residues long. The CDR3: CASSFGGTSGTLPYEQYF. Written as DNA, the CDR3 is TGTGCCAGCAGCTTTGGCGGGACTAGCGGGACCCTGCCCTACGAGCAGTACTTC.

This clonotype showed up just once. The chain has TRBV25-1 and TRBJ1-2; D remains unclear. CDR3 length: 13 residues. V dropped 10 bases and J dropped 3 bases, with 15 bases sitting between them. Germline V gives CDR1 MGHDK, CDR2 SYGVNS. Here the CDR3 reads CATAEFGDYGYTF. The CDR3 DNA reads as TGTGCCACTGCCGAATTCGGAGACTATGGCTACACCTTC.

Note on this clonotype: The junction does not match germline at one end; this may be a read error. This chain links TRBV6-6 with TRBJ2-2; weak D call: TRBD1 (5 bases). Germline V lookup: CDR1 MNHNY, CDR2 SVGAGI (reference sequence). This CDR3 comprises 14 residues. The DNA for the CDR3 is TGTGCCGGCAGTGTGGTAGGGGACACCGGGGAGCTGTTTTTT. Its translation is CAGSVVGDTGELFF.

A single count supports this clonotype. The chain links TRBV12-3 or TRBV12-4 to TRBJ2-7; 15 nucleotides agree with TRBD2. The CDR3 spans 18 residues. Trimming at V came to 7 bases and at J to 0 bases, leaving 10 bases not matched to a gene. The CDR3 sequence: CASKAGTSGRSSSYEQYF. The CDR3 DNA follows: TGTGCCAGCAAGGCCGGGACTAGCGGGAGGTCAAGCTCCTACGAGCAGTACTTC.